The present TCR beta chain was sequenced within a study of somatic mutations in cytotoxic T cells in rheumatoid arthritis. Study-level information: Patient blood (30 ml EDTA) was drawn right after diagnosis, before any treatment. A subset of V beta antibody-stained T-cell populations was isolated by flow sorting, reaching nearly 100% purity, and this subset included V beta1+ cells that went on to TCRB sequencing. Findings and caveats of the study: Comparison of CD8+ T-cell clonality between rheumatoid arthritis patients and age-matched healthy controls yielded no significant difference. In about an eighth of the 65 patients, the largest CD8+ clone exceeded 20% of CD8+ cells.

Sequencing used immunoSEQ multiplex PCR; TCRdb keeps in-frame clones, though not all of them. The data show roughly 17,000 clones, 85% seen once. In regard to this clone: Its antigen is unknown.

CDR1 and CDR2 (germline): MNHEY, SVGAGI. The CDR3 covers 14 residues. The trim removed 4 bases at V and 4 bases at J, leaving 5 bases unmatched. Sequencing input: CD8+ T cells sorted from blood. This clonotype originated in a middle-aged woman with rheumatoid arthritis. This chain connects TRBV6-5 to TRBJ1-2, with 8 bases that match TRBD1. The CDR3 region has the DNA TGTGCCAGCAGTTCCGCACAGGGGGGCTATGGCTACACCTTC. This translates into CASSSAQGGYGYTF.